Listed below are T cell receptor beta chains from one sample, sequenced in a study of T cell repertoires in cytomegalovirus infection. TCRdb reprocessed the reads via MiXCR and lists one record per CDR3 protein. The table records about 450,000 distinct CDR3 sequences, under 40% of them present only once. The sample taken for sequencing was PBMCs. The receptor set was obtained from a human donor in good health (CMV status not recorded). Some clones in this sample may be carry-over from other donors' samples. Each CDR3 is given with its conserved first and last residue. The order of the fields is clone size, V gene, D gene, CDR3 length, J gene, CDR3 DNA, CDR3 protein. A D gene is named only where the DNA matches it firmly. Only some rows state a clone size, as once, few, many or a class for expanded clones.

.,TRBV20-1,TRBD2,19,TRBJ2-3,TGCAGTGCTAGGGTCGCCGGTACTAGCGGGGGGGCTCTCACAGATACGCAGTATTTT,CSARVAGTSGGALTDTQYF
few,TRBV4-3,.,13,TRBJ2-5,TGCGCCAGCAGCCAGGCCCTGCGGGAGACCCAGTACTTC,CASSQALRETQYF
.,TRBV20-1,.,14,TRBJ2-7,TGCAGTGCTATAGCCACGCTACTCTCCTACGAGCAGTACTTC,CSAIATLLSYEQYF
few,TRBV28,.,14,TRBJ2-5,TGTGCCAGCAGACCCCGAGTGGGGCGAGAGACCCAGTACTTC,CASRPRVGRETQYF
few,TRBV6-1,TRBD1,15,TRBJ1-5,TGTGCCAGCAGTCGCGGGACAGGGGGCAATCAGCCCCAGCATTTT,CASSRGTGGNQPQHF
few,TRBV5-4,TRBD1,17,TRBJ2-2,TGTGCCAGCAGCTTGCCGGGAACAGGGGTGATCACCGGGGAGCTGTTTTTT,CASSLPGTGVITGELFF
.,TRBV29-1,TRBD1,15,TRBJ2-1,TGCAGCGTGAGGTTTCCGGGACAGGGGAACAATGAGCAGTTCTTC,CSVRFPGQGNNEQFF
few,TRBV19,TRBD1,16,TRBJ1-1,TGTGCCACAAAACAGGGGGCGAGGGTCTGGAACACTGAAGCTTTCTTT,CATKQGARVWNTEAFF
many,TRBV7-9,TRBD1,15,TRBJ2-5,TGTGCCAGCAGCTCAAACAGGGGGCAGTCAGAGACCCAGTACTTC,CASSSNRGQSETQYF
.,TRBV12-5,.,13,TRBJ2-1,TGTGCTAGTGGTTTGGAAGGGGTCAATGAGCAGTTCTTC,CASGLEGVNEQFF
few,TRBV7-6,.,16,TRBJ1-6,TGTGCCAGCAGCTTATCTAGGCAGCCGAATAATTCACCCCTCCACTTT,CASSLSRQPNNSPLHF
.,TRBV6-6,.,14,TRBJ2-7,TGTGCCAGAAGCCCCCGGGACGCAACCTACGAGCAGTACTTC,CARSPRDATYEQYF
.,TRBV4-1,TRBD1,15,TRBJ2-7,TGCGCCAGCAGCCAAGTGGCGGACAGGACCTACGAGCAGTACTTC,CASSQVADRTYEQYF
many,TRBV6-2/TRBV6-3,TRBD1,18,TRBJ2-7,TGTGCCAGCAGTTACTGGAGGGACAGGGGGCAGAGTATCGACGAGCAGTACTTC,CASSYWRDRGQSIDEQYF
.,TRBV28,TRBD1,13,TRBJ2-5,TGTGCCAGCAGCCAGGGGGTCCCGCGGACCCAGTACTTC,CASSQGVPRTQYF
few,TRBV24-1,.,15,TRBJ2-1,TGTGCCACCAGTGATTATACGAGCTCCTACAATGAGCAGTTCTTC,CATSDYTSSYNEQFF
few,TRBV20-1,TRBD2,15,TRBJ2-1,TGCAGTGCTAACGCCGGGACTAGCGGGGACAATGAGCAGTTCTTC,CSANAGTSGDNEQFF
.,TRBV2,.,15,TRBJ2-1,TGTGCCAGCAGGGTGGACTCGAGCTCCTACAATGAGCAGTTCTTC,CASRVDSSSYNEQFF
.,TRBV12-3/TRBV12-4,TRBD1,14,TRBJ2-1,TGTGCCAGCAGTCCACAGGGGGACTACAATGAGCAGTTCTTC,CASSPQGDYNEQFF
.,TRBV4-3,.,16,TRBJ1-6,TGCGCCAGCAGCCGAGGGGCGCGAGACCCTATGCTATCCCTCCACTTT,CASSRGARDPMLSLHF
few,TRBV5-1,TRBD1,16,TRBJ2-1,TGCGCCAGCAGCCCCCGGGGCGGACAGGCCTACAATGAGCAGTTCTTC,CASSPRGGQAYNEQFF
.,TRBV5-5,.,19,TRBJ1-5,TGTGCCAGCAGCTTGGTAACGGGGATCGGTAGAGAAGGCAATCAGCCCCAGCATTTT,CASSLVTGIGREGNQPQHF
.,TRBV12-3/TRBV12-4,.,13,TRBJ2-7,TGTGCCAGCAGTAACCAGTTATCCTACGAGCAGTACTTC,CASSNQLSYEQYF
.,TRBV2,.,14,TRBJ1-1,TGTGCCAGCACCCCCCAGGGCCCGAACACTGAAGCTTTCTTT,CASTPQGPNTEAFF
.,TRBV11-2,.,14,TRBJ2-1,TGTGCCAGCAGCTTTTGGGCGGCTTACAATGAGCAGTTCTTC,CASSFWAAYNEQFF
many,TRBV14,TRBD2,14,TRBJ2-3,TGTGCCAGCGGAGCGGGGGCCTACACAGATACGCAGTATTTT,CASGAGAYTDTQYF
.,TRBV11-1,.,13,TRBJ2-3,TGTGCCAGCGACTTCTCGAGGGCAGATACGCAGTATTTT,CASDFSRADTQYF
many,TRBV7-2,TRBD2,15,TRBJ2-3,TGTGCCAGCAGCTTTTTCAGCGGGGGGACAGATACGCAGTATTTT,CASSFFSGGTDTQYF
few,TRBV7-2,.,15,TRBJ1-3,TGTGCCAGCAGGAAGGGGCCTATCCCTGGAAACACCATATATTTT,CASRKGPIPGNTIYF
.,TRBV5-4,.,15,TRBJ2-3,TGTGCCAGCAGCTCAGGGACCGAACGCACAGATACGCAGTATTTT,CASSSGTERTDTQYF
few,TRBV7-9,TRBD2,15,TRBJ2-7,TGTGCCAGCAGCGGCGGGACTAGCGGGGCCTTCGAGCAGTACTTC,CASSGGTSGAFEQYF